The 7 T cell receptor beta chains below all came from one sample that was sequenced in a study of shared clonotypes between healthy human individuals (dated by TCRdb to 2019 to 2021). CD8 naive samples were CD45RO-negative cells positively selected for CCR7, giving a CD45RA+CCR7+ population that excluded TemRA cells. Libraries came from the immunoSEQ multiplex PCR assay. TCRdb re-hosts the immuneACCESS table, in-frame sequences only. Its copies lack some clones; in the studies checked, an unresolved V gene accounts for under half of them, and the cause for the rest is not known. This sample has some 2.1 million clones in its table, and roughly 95% of those were observed once. The ten largest clones represent about 1.6% of the sample. Sequencing used naive CD8+ T cells from PBMCs. The cell subset or site label, as the study defines it: CD45RA+CCR7+. Receptors were obtained from a man younger than 35 in good health. Some clones in this sample may be carry-over from other donors' samples.

V is TRBV28 and J is TRBJ2-5; D is uncertain. V was clipped by 2 bases and J by 0 bases, with 13 bases between them. This CDR3 contains 16 residues. Germline V lookup: CDR1 MDHEN, CDR2 SYDVKM. CDR3 nucleotides: TGTGCCAGCAGTTTAAACAGTTTGGAACACCAAGAGACCCAGTACTTC. Translated, it gives CASSLNSLEHQETQYF.

A word on this clone: The same CDR3 can be traced to other DNA sequences in this sample. V usage is TRBV11-2 and J usage is TRBJ2-1; 9 positions match TRBD2. CDR3 length: 16 residues. CDR1 and CDR2 from the germline V gene are SGHAT and FQNNGV. Losses at the gene ends were 5 bases for V and 0 bases for J; bases not matched to a gene: 5. As DNA, the CDR3 is TGTGCCAGCAGCCTGACTAGCGGAAGCTCCTACAATGAGCAGTTCTTC. Translation: CASSLTSGSSYNEQFF.

In the case of this clone: The same CDR3 can be traced to other DNA sequences in this sample. J is TRBJ2-1 and V is TRBV19; D is unresolved. Germline CDR1 LNHDA, CDR2 SQIVND (reference sequence). V was pared by 1 base and J by 8 bases, with 3 bases between. The CDR3 runs to 11 residues. CDR3 loop: CASSIGDEQFF. In nucleotides, the CDR3 is TGTGCCAGTAGTATAGGGGATGAGCAGTTCTTC.

A single count supports this clone. The chain combines TRBV10-1 with TRBJ2-7; D is possibly TRBD1 (6 bases). Between the trimmed V and J ends, which lost 4 bases and 2 bases, there was a span of 18 bases. The germline V gene encodes CDR1 WNHNN and CDR2 SYGVQD (reference sequence). The CDR3 covers 16 residues. In DNA form, the CDR3 reads TGCGCCAGCAGTGGCCCCGGACAGAATTACACCTACGAGCAGTACTTC. The encoded protein is CASSGPGQNYTYEQYF.

This clone was observed a single time. The V gene is TRBV29-1, the J gene TRBJ2-1; 7 nucleotides align to TRBD2. V trimming: 7 bases; J trimming: 9 bases; junction bases outside the gene matches: 12. The V gene's germline CDR1 is SQVTM and CDR2 ANQGSEA. The CDR3 spans 13 residues. The CDR3 reads CSANGGSRSEQFF. For the CDR3, the DNA is TGCAGCGCCAACGGGGGGTCGAGGAGTGAGCAGTTCTTC.

This clone came up a few times. The chain couples TRBV25-1 to TRBJ1-2, with a weak D call TRBD1 (6 bases). Germline values: CDR1 MGHDK, CDR2 SYGVNS. The ends were cut back, 7 bases at V and 4 bases at J, with 16 bases in the middle. This CDR3 is built from 14 residues. CDR3 sequence (DNA): TGTGCCAGCACCCTTGGGGGGGCGCCCTATGGCTACACCTTC. It yields the protein CASTLGGAPYGYTF.

V is TRBV27 and J is TRBJ2-7, with TRBD2 as a possible D gene (6 bases). The CDR3 contains 15 residues. Germline V lookup: CDR1 MNHEY, CDR2 SMNVEV (reference sequence). Deletions cut 6 bases from V and 7 bases from J, with 22 bases between. The CDR3 nucleotides read TGTGCCAGCAGAACTTTTAGGGAGGCGACCTGGGAGCAGTACTTC. This translates into CASRTFREATWEQYF.